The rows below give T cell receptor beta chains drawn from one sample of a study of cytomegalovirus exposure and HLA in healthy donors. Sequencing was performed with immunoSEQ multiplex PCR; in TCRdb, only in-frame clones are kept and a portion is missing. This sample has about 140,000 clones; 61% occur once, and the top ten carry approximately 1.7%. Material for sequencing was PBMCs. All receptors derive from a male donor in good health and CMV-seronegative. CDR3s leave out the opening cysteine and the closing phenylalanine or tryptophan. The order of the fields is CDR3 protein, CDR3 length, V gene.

CDR3: ASSYVEGDEQY
length: 11
V: TRBV6-6

CDR3: ASSVSPREGEKLF
length: 13
V: TRBV9

CDR3: SVGDRMNTEAF
length: 11
V: TRBV29-1

CDR3: ASSTGTDTSTDTQY
length: 14
V: TRBV5-1

CDR3: ASSLRSVEDTQY
length: 12
V: TRBV5-1

CDR3: ASSPTRRETQY
length: 11
V: TRBV7-3

CDR3: ASSSTSGPTGELF
length: 13
V: TRBV7-2

CDR3: ASSPGVGGQDEQY
length: 13
V: TRBV9

CDR3: ASSRGAVAF
length: 9
V: TRBV6-5

CDR3: ASSYDSLYGYT
length: 11
V: TRBV6-6

CDR3: ASRTTGGSGYT
length: 11
V: TRBV2

CDR3: ASSFRRSPGYT
length: 11
V: TRBV7-2

CDR3: ASSFEPYNQPQH
length: 12
V: TRBV7-2

CDR3: ASSPQGVGSSYEQY
length: 14
V: TRBV7-9

CDR3: ASSIDPGDLGTEAF
length: 14
V: TRBV19